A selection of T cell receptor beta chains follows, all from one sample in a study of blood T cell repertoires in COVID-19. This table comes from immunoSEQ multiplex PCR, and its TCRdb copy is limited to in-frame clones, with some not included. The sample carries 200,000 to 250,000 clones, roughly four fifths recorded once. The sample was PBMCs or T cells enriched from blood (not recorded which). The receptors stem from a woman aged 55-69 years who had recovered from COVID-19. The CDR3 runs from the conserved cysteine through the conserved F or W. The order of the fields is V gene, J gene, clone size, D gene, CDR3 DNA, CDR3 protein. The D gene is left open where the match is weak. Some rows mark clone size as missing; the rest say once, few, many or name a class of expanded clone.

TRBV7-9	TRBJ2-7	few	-	TGTGCCAGCAGCCCGGGGGACCCCGAGCAGTACTTC	CASSPGDPEQYF
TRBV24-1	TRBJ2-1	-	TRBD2	TGTGCCACCGGACAAGCGGGGGGGCCCAATGAGCAGTTCTTC	CATGQAGGPNEQFF
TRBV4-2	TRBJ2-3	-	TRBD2	TGTGCCAGCAGCCAAGATTCTAGCGGGGGGCCGGATACGCAGTATTTT	CASSQDSSGGPDTQYF
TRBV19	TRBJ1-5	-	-	TGTGCCAGTAGTACCTCGGGGGGGTTAGGTAATCAGCCCCAGCATTTT	CASSTSGGLGNQPQHF
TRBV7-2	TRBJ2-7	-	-	TGTGCCAGCAGCTTTGGATGGGCCCACGAGCAGTACTTC	CASSFGWAHEQYF
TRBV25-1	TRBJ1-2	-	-	TGTGCCAGCAGTGAGGGTGGCAGGGGCGTTCGTGGCTACACCTTC	CASSEGGRGVRGYTF
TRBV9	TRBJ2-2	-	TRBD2	TGTGCCAGCAGCTCCCCTGCGGGGGGATCTAACACCGGGGAGCTGTTTTTT	CASSSPAGGSNTGELFF
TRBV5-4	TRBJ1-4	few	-	TGTGCCAGCAGCCAACGGCCGGCGGGCTCAACTAATGAAAAACTGTTTTTT	CASSQRPAGSTNEKLFF
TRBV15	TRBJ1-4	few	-	TGTGCCACCAGCACCCCAGACAGCCCAACTAATGAAAAACTGTTTTTT	CATSTPDSPTNEKLFF
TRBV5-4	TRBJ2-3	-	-	TGTGCCAGCAGCTTGGCCGTGGGGGCGTTAGATACGCAGTATTTT	CASSLAVGALDTQYF
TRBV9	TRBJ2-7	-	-	TGTGCCAGCAGCGTAGGAGGGCTCAACGAGCAGTACTTC	CASSVGGLNEQYF
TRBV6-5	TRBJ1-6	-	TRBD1	TGTGCCAGCAGACCGACAGGGGGCGTAGATTCACCCCTCCACTTT	CASRPTGGVDSPLHF
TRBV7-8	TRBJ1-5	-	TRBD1	TGTGCCAGCAGCGCGACCGGGACAGGATGGGGGAATCAGCCCCAGCATTTT	CASSATGTGWGNQPQHF
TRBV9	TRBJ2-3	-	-	TGTGCCAGCAGCGGACAGCCTAGCACAGATACGCAGTATTTT	CASSGQPSTDTQYF
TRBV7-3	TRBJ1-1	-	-	TGTGCCAGCAGCTTAACCGGGGATGCGAACACTGAAGCTTTCTTT	CASSLTGDANTEAFF
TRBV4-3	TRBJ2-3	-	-	TGCGCCAGCAGCCAAGATCTCCCAGCAGCTACGACTAGCACAGATACGCAGTATTTT	CASSQDLPAATTSTDTQYF
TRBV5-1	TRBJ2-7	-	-	TGCGCCAGCAGCATGACAGGGAGGCACGAGCAGTACTTC	CASSMTGRHEQYF
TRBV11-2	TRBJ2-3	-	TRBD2	TGTGCCAGCAGCTCCGGACTAGCGGGAGTCACAGATACGCAGTATTTT	CASSSGLAGVTDTQYF
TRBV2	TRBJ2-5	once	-	TGTGCCAGCAGCCCGACTAGCCAAGAGACCCAGTACTTC	CASSPTSQETQYF
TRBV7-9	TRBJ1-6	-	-	TGTGCCAGCAGCTCAACAGGAAATTCACCCCTCCACTTT	CASSSTGNSPLHF
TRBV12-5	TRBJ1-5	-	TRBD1	TGTGCTAGAAGGGACAGTATTTCTCCCACCCTAAATCAGCCCCAGCATTTT	CARRDSISPTLNQPQHF
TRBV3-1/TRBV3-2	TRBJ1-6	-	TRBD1	TGTGCCAGCAGCCGGGGACAGGCCAATGGTTCACCCCTCCACTTT	CASSRGQANGSPLHF
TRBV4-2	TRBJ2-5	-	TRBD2	TGTGCCAGCAGCCAAGCCGGGACTAGCGGCTCTCAAGAGACCCAGTACTTC	CASSQAGTSGSQETQYF
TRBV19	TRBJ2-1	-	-	TGTGCCAGTAGTATAAATAGGAGGGGTGAGCAGTTCTTC	CASSINRRGEQFF
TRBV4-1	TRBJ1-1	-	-	TGCGCCAGCAGCCAAGTTCCCGCCGGTCTCGGGACTGAAGCTTTCTTT	CASSQVPAGLGTEAFF
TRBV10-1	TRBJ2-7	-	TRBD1	TGCGCCAGCAGCCCCGCCGGGGACAGGGGTTCGCAGTACTTC	CASSPAGDRGSQYF
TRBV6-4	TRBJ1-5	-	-	TGTGCCAGCAGTGGCCAGAGGGAAGGCGAGGGGGACAATCAGCCCCAGCATTTT	CASSGQREGEGDNQPQHF
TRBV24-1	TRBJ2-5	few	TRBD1	TGTGCCACCAGTGATTTTAGGTCGCCAGGGGGATCCTCCCAAGAGACCCAGTACTTC	CATSDFRSPGGSSQETQYF
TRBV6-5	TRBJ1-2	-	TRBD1	TGTGCCAGCGGCCGGGACAGGAGCTATGGCTACACCTTC	CASGRDRSYGYTF
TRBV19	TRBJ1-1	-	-	TGTGCCAGTAAGTTGGAGGGGACTGAAGCTTTCTTT	CASKLEGTEAFF
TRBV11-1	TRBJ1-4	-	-	TGTGCCAGCAGCTTGTCGACCTCGGGAAATGAAAAACTGTTTTTT	CASSLSTSGNEKLFF
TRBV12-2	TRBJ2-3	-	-	TGTGCAAGTCGCTTAGGGACAGGGAGCACAGATACGCAGTATTTT	CASRLGTGSTDTQYF
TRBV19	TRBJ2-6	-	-	TGTGCCAGTAGTCCCGGGATGTCTGGGGCCAACGTCCTGACTTTC	CASSPGMSGANVLTF
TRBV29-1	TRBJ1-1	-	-	TGCAGCGTTGAATGGGGGCTCACTGAAGCTTTCTTT	CSVEWGLTEAFF
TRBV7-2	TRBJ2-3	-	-	TGTGCCAGCGAAGGAGGGGTCAGCACAGATACGCAGTATTTT	CASEGGVSTDTQYF
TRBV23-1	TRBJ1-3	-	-	TGCGCCAGCGGAACAGGGTCTGGAAACACCATATATTTT	CASGTGSGNTIYF
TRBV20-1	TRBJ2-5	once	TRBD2	TGCAGTGCTAGTAATAGCGGGGGGGCCTCGGAGACCCAGTACTTC	CSASNSGGASETQYF
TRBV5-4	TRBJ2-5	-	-	TGTGCCAGCAGCTTGGGGTCCGGGTTCCAAGAGACCCAGTACTTC	CASSLGSGFQETQYF